This T cell receptor beta chain stems from a study of long-term antiretroviral therapy in people with HIV. Study-level findings and limits: Transplant-donor-level diversity was not reached after ART, though diversity increased.

Points on this clone: Its matching antigen is unknown.

An immunoSEQ assay, version v3.0, was performed at survey level. Clones were sequenced by immunoSEQ multiplex PCR, and TCRdb holds only the in-frame ones, with some missing. The data hold around 20,000 clones, with roughly 80% observed a single time. Germline CDR1 and CDR2: MDHEN and SYDVKM. The CDR3 consists of 14 residues. The V end lost 6 bases, the J end lost 6 bases, and 17 bases lay between the germline ends. The TCR was taken from a woman in her late teens or twenties with HIV. This material consisted of unsorted PBMCs, taken 0.6 years after starting antiretroviral therapy. This chain uses TRBV28 with TRBJ1-1; D may be TRBD1 (6 bases). CDR3 loop: CASRVQGTLSEAFF. CDR3 nucleotides: TGTGCCAGCAGAGTACAGGGTACTCTCTCTGAAGCTTTCTTT.